The 16 T cell receptor beta chains in this list originate from one sample, sequenced in a study of blood T cell repertoires in COVID-19. Clones were read by immunoSEQ multiplex PCR, and TCRdb kept only the in-frame ones, dropping some. The sample holds 95,000 to 150,000 clones, roughly 80% seen once. The sequencing input was peripheral blood. The receptors derive from a human donor in a cohort sampled during active COVID-19.

The chain has TRBV27 and TRBJ1-1; TRBD1 matches at 7 bases. CDR3 length equals 13 residues. In germline, CDR1 is MNHEY, CDR2 SMNVEV (reference sequence). Trimming took 5 bases from V and 8 from J; bases not matched to a gene: 8. CDR3 sequence: CASSPWDRTEAFF. CDR3 DNA sequence: TGTGCCAGCAGTCCCTGGGACAGAACAGAAGCTTTCTTT.

This clone occurred once. V gene TRBV2 combines with J gene TRBJ1-6, with D tentatively TRBD1 (5 bases). CDR3 length: 16 amino acids. Germline V gene sequence: CDR1 SNHLY, CDR2 FYNNEI. Trimming shortened V by 6 bases and J by 5 bases, and 17 bases separated the two germline ends. The CDR3 sequence: CASRGVAGRDNSPLHF. The CDR3 DNA follows: TGTGCCAGCAGAGGGGTGGCGGGACGGGATAATTCACCCCTCCACTTT.

The rearrangement uses TRBV10-3 and TRBJ2-5, with 10 bases lining up with TRBD2. This CDR3 spans 16 amino acids. Trimming at V came to 2 bases and at J to 5 bases, leaving 8 bases not matched to a gene. Germline CDR1 reads ENHRY; CDR2 reads SYGVKD. CDR3 amino acids: CAISEPLGLATETQYF. The DNA of the CDR3 is TGTGCCATCAGTGAGCCTCTGGGACTAGCGACGGAGACCCAGTACTTC.

J is TRBJ1-6 and V is TRBV28, with D possibly being TRBD1 (5 bases). This CDR3 has 17 amino acids. V was shortened by 4 bases and J by 4 bases, with 17 bases between the two germline ends. The germline CDR1 and CDR2 sequences are MDHEN and SYDVKM. The CDR3 spells CASSSVKRGGYNSPLHF. CDR3 in DNA: TGTGCCAGCAGTTCCGTGAAGCGTGGGGGGTATAATTCACCCCTCCACTTT.

CDR3 nucleotides: TGCGCCAGCAGCAGACAGGGAGGAAATGAAAAACTGTTTTTT. Translation: CASSRQGGNEKLFF. This rearrangement joins TRBV5-1 to TRBJ1-4; 7 nucleotides align to TRBD1. The CDR3 is 14 residues long. From germline, CDR1 is SGHRS and CDR2 YFSETQ. After removal of 4 bases from V and 5 bases from J, the junction contained 5 bases not matched to a gene.

The chain employs TRBV2 and TRBJ1-4; unclear D gene. V was cut by 3 bases and J by 8 bases, with 7 bases left in between. The CDR3 is made up of 12 amino acids. The germline V gene has CDR1 SNHLY and CDR2 FYNNEI. This chain's CDR3 is CASSDVGEKLFF. CDR3 nucleotide sequence: TGTGCCAGCAGTGATGTCGGGGAAAAACTGTTTTTT. Looking up the rest from reference TRBV2 and TRBJ1-4 gives the full variable domain: EPEVTQTPSHQVTQMGQEVILRCVPISNHLYFYWYRQILGQKVEFLVSFYNNEISEKSEIFDDQFSVERPDGSNFTLKIRSTKLEDSAMYFCASSDVGEKLFFGSGTQLSVL.

The rearrangement links TRBV18 to TRBJ2-3; D might be TRBD1 (5 bases). From germline, CDR1 is KGHSH and CDR2 LQKENI. CDR3 size: 14 residues. Trimming removed 3 bases from V and 5 bases from J, with 12 bases in between. The DNA of the CDR3 is TGTGCCAGCTCACCGGCAGGGTCGAAAGATACGCAGTATTTT. Protein product: CASSPAGSKDTQYF. The full variable domain, in which reference TRBV18 and TRBJ2-3 provide the parts outside the CDR3, is NAGVMQNPRHLVRRRGQEARLRCSPMKGHSHVYWYRQLPEEGLKFMVYLQKENIIDESGMPKERFSAEFPKEGPSILRIQQVVRGDSAAYFCASSPAGSKDTQYFGPGTRLTVL.

This chain connects TRBV6-6 to TRBJ2-5; TRBD2 is a possible D gene (5 bases). Trimming cost V 6 bases and J 5 bases, with 13 bases left between them. CDR3 length equals 13 residues. Germline V lookup: CDR1 MNHNY, CDR2 SVGAGI (reference sequence). This CDR3 reads CASSPGSLETQYF. The CDR3 DNA reads as TGTGCCAGCAGCCCGGGGAGTCTTGAGACCCAGTACTTC.

The V call is TRBV7-2, the J call TRBJ1-4; the D is unclear. V dropped 3 bases and J dropped 4 bases, with 6 bases sitting between them. The CDR3 has 13 amino acids. The germline V gene encodes CDR1 SGHTA and CDR2 FQGNSA. CDR3 loop: CASSLFSNEKLFF. CDR3 DNA sequence: TGTGCCAGCAGCTTGTTCAGTAATGAAAAACTGTTTTTT.

This rearrangement joins TRBV21-1 to TRBJ1-1; the table assigns TRBD1, which was not confirmed against the DNA. TRBV21-1 is described as a pseudogene. This CDR3 comprises 16 residues. The CDR3 region is CASNQWLTGFNTEAFF. Written as DNA, the CDR3 is TGTGCCAGCAACCAATGGCTAACAGGTTTTAACACTGAAGCTTTCTTT.

The chain combines TRBV29-1 with TRBJ2-7, with D possibly TRBD1 on 6 matching bases. CDR1 and CDR2 from the germline V gene are SQVTM and ANQGSEA. V lost 6 bases, J lost 5 bases, and 20 bases lay in between. The CDR3 consists of 14 residues. In DNA, the CDR3 is TGCAGCGTGATGACTTTGGCAGGGGCAAACGAGCAGTACTTC. Protein product: CSVMTLAGANEQYF.

This clone has only a few counts. J is TRBJ1-5 and V is TRBV3-1 (or the pseudogene TRBV3-2), with TRBD1 matching 9 bases. V lost 0 bases to trimming and J lost 1 base; unmatched junction nucleotides: 4. This CDR3 is built from 17 residues. Germline V gene lookup returns CDR1 LGHDT and CDR2 YNNKEL (reference sequence). In nucleotides, the CDR3 is TGTGCCAGCAGCCAAGAAGGACAGGGGATAAGCAATCAGCCCCAGCATTTT. This sequence encodes CASSQEGQGISNQPQHF.

This clone was found a few times. The chain uses TRBV10-2 and TRBJ2-5, with 13 bases fitting TRBD2. This CDR3 comprises 18 residues. Germline CDR1 reads WSHSY; CDR2 reads SAAADI. V was pared by 3 bases and J by 1 base, with 8 bases of the junction left unmatched. Here the CDR3 reads CASSERAGTSGIQETQYF. The CDR3 nucleotides read TGCGCCAGCAGTGAACGGGCAGGGACTAGCGGGATCCAAGAGACCCAGTACTTC.

V usage is TRBV15 and J usage is TRBJ1-4; D ambiguous. Trimming cost V 3 bases and J 4 bases, with 12 bases left between them. The germline CDR1 and CDR2 sequences are LNHNV and YYDKDF (reference sequence). The CDR3 is made up of 15 amino acids. In DNA, the CDR3 is TGTGCCACCAGCAGGGGCACCGTGATTAATGAAAAACTGTTTTTT. This codes for CATSRGTVINEKLFF.

V is TRBV6-6 and J is TRBJ1-1; D is ambiguous. V dropped 6 bases and J dropped 4 bases, with 12 bases sitting between them. Germline CDR1 is MNHNY and CDR2 is SVGAGI (reference sequence). The CDR3 totals 13 residues. The CDR3 spells CASRERMSTEAFF. The CDR3 coding sequence is TGTGCCAGCAGAGAAAGAATGAGCACTGAAGCTTTCTTT.

This chain links TRBV18 with TRBJ1-1, with D perhaps TRBD1 (6 bases). The CDR3 length is 15 residues. The V and J ends lost 4 bases and 1 base respectively, with 13 bases between them. Germline CDR1 KGHSH, CDR2 LQKENI. The CDR3 DNA reads TGTGCCAGCTCACTGTACCAGGGGAGGAACACTGAAGCTTTCTTT. It encodes CASSLYQGRNTEAFF.